The 14 T cell receptor beta chains below were found in one sample sequenced in a study of blood T cell repertoires in COVID-19. The table came from immunoSEQ multiplex PCR; TCRdb's copy has only in-frame clones and leaves some out. The sample includes more than 250,000 clones, approximately 92% of them seen just once. The material sequenced was PBMCs or T cells enriched from blood (not recorded which). These receptors came from a woman aged 25 to 39 who had recovered from COVID-19.

The CDR3 bases are TGTGCCAGCAGCTCCCGGGGCTATGGCTACACCTTC. Its protein product is CASSSRGYGYTF. The chain joins TRBV3-1 (or the pseudogene TRBV3-2) to TRBJ1-2; D gene unclear. This CDR3 has 12 residues. Germline lookup yields CDR1 LGHDT and CDR2 YNNKEL (reference sequence). Trimming took 5 bases from V and 4 from J, leaving 8 bases between them.

The rearrangement links TRBV7-9 to TRBJ1-3; D is undetermined. Trimming cost V 4 bases and J 0 bases, with 7 bases left between them. This CDR3 has 14 amino acids. Germline lookup yields CDR1 SEHNR and CDR2 FQNEAQ (reference sequence). The CDR3 region has the DNA TGTGCCAGCAGCTCTACTACCTCTGGAAACACCATATATTTT. Translating gives CASSSTTSGNTIYF.

As for this clone: With a much larger clone just one base away, this may be a read error. The chain uses TRBV13 and TRBJ2-7; TRBD1 agrees at 8 bases. The CDR3 length is 12 residues. Losses at the gene ends were 6 bases for V and 5 bases for J; bases not matched to a gene: 3. The V gene's germline CDR1 is PRHDT and CDR2 FYEKMQ (reference sequence). This CDR3 is CASRLTGDEQYF. The CDR3 DNA follows: TGTGCCAGCAGGTTGACAGGGGACGAGCAGTACTTC.

V and J are TRBV4-3 and TRBJ2-1; D perhaps matches TRBD2 (6 bases). The CDR3 runs 16 residues. Trimming shortened V by 0 bases and J by 0 bases, and 9 bases separated the two germline ends. Per the germline V gene, CDR1 is LGHNA and CDR2 is YSLEER. The CDR3 protein is CASSQDGGSSYNEQFF. CDR3 coding DNA: TGCGCCAGCAGCCAAGATGGGGGGAGCTCCTACAATGAGCAGTTCTTC.

The V call is TRBV5-1, the J call TRBJ1-5; 9 nucleotides align to TRBD1. The germline V gene has CDR1 SGHRS and CDR2 YFSETQ. The V and J ends lost 0 bases and 6 bases, in that order; junction bases with no gene match: 4. This CDR3 comprises 15 residues. Here the CDR3 reads CASSLGGTGSQPQHF. The DNA of the CDR3 is TGCGCCAGCAGCTTGGGAGGGACAGGGAGTCAGCCCCAGCATTTT.

Points on this clone: Other DNA sequences of this sample code for an identical CDR3. J is TRBJ2-7 and V is TRBV18; TRBD2 matches 7 bases. The CDR3 totals 14 residues. J lost 3 bases, V lost 0 bases, and 2 bases had no gene match. Germline V gene lookup returns CDR1 KGHSH and CDR2 LQKENI. This chain's CDR3 is CASSPPGGLYEQYF. The CDR3 coding sequence is TGTGCCAGCTCACCACCGGGAGGGCTCTACGAGCAGTACTTC.

The genes are TRBV5-4 and TRBJ1-2; TRBD1 matches 8 bases. V shed 0 bases and J 6 bases; nucleotides not matched to a gene: 4. Germline V gene sequence: CDR1 SGHNT, CDR2 YYREEE (reference sequence). The CDR3 is 14 amino acids. In DNA, the CDR3 is TGTGCCAGCAGCTTGGGGGCAGGGGGCGATGGCTACACCTTC. Translating it yields CASSLGAGGDGYTF.

This chain links TRBV11-2 with TRBJ2-2; D remains unclear. The CDR3 contains 15 residues. V lost 1 base to trimming and J lost 0 bases, with 6 bases between them. In germline, CDR1 is SGHAT, CDR2 FQNNGV. CDR3 coding DNA: TGTGCCAGCAGCTTAGGTAACACGAACACCGGGGAGCTGTTTTTT. Its protein is CASSLGNTNTGELFF.

The V gene is TRBV5-1, the J gene TRBJ1-1; TRBD1 matches 7 bases. The CDR3 extends over 14 amino acids. The V and J ends lost 0 bases and 6 bases, in that order; junction bases with no gene match: 5. The germline gives CDR1 SGHRS, CDR2 YFSETQ. Written as DNA, the CDR3 is TGCGCCAGCAGCTTGGGACAGGGATCGTCTGAAGCTTTCTTT. Translation gives CASSLGQGSSEAFF.

The chain uses TRBV5-4 and TRBJ2-5; 16 bases line up with TRBD2. The V gene end was trimmed by 4 bases and the J gene end by 5 bases; junction bases not matched to a gene: 8. CDR3 length: 17 residues. Germline V lookup: CDR1 SGHNT, CDR2 YYREEE (reference sequence). The CDR3 reads CASSPGLAGGPEETQYF. Here the CDR3 DNA reads TGTGCCAGCAGCCCGGGACTAGCGGGAGGGCCGGAGGAGACCCAGTACTTC.

The J gene is TRBJ2-7, the V gene TRBV6-5; 8 bases map to TRBD2. V lost 2 bases to trimming and J lost 2 bases; unmatched junction nucleotides: 5. The CDR3 runs 15 residues. From germline, CDR1 is MNHEY and CDR2 SVGAGI. The CDR3 sequence is CASSYETSGPYEQYF. In DNA, the CDR3 is TGTGCCAGCAGTTACGAAACTAGCGGACCCTACGAGCAGTACTTC.

The chain has TRBV6-5 and TRBJ1-1; D is unresolved. The CDR3 extends over 15 amino acids. Looked up from germline, CDR1 is MNHEY and CDR2 is SVGAGI. Trimming left V 0 bases short and J 0 bases short, with 8 bases between. CDR3 bases: TGTGCCAGCAGTTACTCGACACTCATGAACACTGAAGCTTTCTTT. It yields the protein CASSYSTLMNTEAFF.

The V call is TRBV5-1, the J call TRBJ1-4; 8 nucleotides line up with TRBD1. Per germline, CDR1 SGHRS and CDR2 YFSETQ. The CDR3 is 14 amino acids. The J segment lost 4 bases and the V segment lost 4 bases, leaving 3 bases of the junction unmatched. The DNA for the CDR3 is TGCGCCAGCAGCAGGACAGGGAGTAATGAAAAACTGTTTTTT. Translated: CASSRTGSNEKLFF.

The chain links TRBV28 to TRBJ2-1, with 7 bases fitting TRBD1. V shed 6 bases, J shed 1 base, and the junction held 3 bases outside the gene matches. The CDR3 has 14 residues. Germline assignment: CDR1 MDHEN and CDR2 SYDVKM. CDR3 nucleotide sequence: TGTGCCAGCAGCCCAGGGGGTTCCTACAATGAGCAGTTCTTC. It specifies CASSPGGSYNEQFF.